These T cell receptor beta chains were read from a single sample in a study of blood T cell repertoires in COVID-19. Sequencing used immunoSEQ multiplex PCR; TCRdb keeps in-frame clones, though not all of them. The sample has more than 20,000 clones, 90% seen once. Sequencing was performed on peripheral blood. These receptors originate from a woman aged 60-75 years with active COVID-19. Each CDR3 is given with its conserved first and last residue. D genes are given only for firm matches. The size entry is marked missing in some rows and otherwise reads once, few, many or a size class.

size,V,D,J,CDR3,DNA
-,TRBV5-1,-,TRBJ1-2,CASSLTANYGYTF,TGCGCCAGCAGCTTGACGGCTAACTATGGCTACACCTTC
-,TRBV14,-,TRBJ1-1,CASSQVGQRNTEAFF,TGTGCCAGCAGCCAAGTGGGGCAGAGGAACACTGAAGCTTTCTTT
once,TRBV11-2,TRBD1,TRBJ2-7,CASSGTVASYEQYF,TGTGCCAGCAGCGGGACAGTGGCTTCCTACGAGCAGTACTTC
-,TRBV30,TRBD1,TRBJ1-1,CAFLRDSMNTEAFF,TGTGCCTTTTTGAGGGACAGCATGAACACTGAAGCTTTCTTT
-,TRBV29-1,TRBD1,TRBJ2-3,CSVSGEDRATDTQYF,TGCAGCGTATCTGGGGAGGACAGGGCGACAGATACGCAGTATTTT
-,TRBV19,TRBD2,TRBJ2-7,CASSRRTSGTHSYEQYF,TGTGCCAGTAGTAGACGGACTAGCGGGACCCATTCCTACGAGCAGTACTTC
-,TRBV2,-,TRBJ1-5,CASSLLGLNSNQPQHF,TGTGCCAGCAGCTTACTCGGACTGAATAGCAATCAGCCCCAGCATTTT
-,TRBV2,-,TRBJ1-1,CASRWGGTAFF,TGTGCCAGCAGGTGGGGGGGTACAGCTTTCTTT
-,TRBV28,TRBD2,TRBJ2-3,CASSFRSGLAGPGDTQYF,TGTGCCAGCAGTTTCCGCTCCGGACTAGCGGGACCAGGAGATACGCAGTATTTT
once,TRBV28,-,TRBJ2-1,CASSLWRNSANNEQFF,TGTGCCAGCAGTTTATGGAGGAACTCGGCAAACAATGAGCAGTTCTTC
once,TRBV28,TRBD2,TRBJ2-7,CASSLIGTSEYEQYF,TGTGCCAGCAGTTTAATCGGGACTAGCGAGTACGAGCAGTACTTC
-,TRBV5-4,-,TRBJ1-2,CASSLVGVSYGYTF,TGTGCCAGCAGCTTGGTAGGGGTGTCCTATGGCTACACCTTC
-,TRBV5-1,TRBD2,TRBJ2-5,CASMGGGGQETQYF,TGCGCCAGCATGGGTGGCGGGGGGCAAGAGACCCAGTACTTC
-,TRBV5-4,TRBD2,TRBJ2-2,CASSFGLAGNTGELFF,TGTGCCAGCAGCTTTGGACTAGCGGGAAACACCGGGGAGCTGTTTTTT
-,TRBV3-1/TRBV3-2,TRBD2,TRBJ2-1,CASSPLGGEQFF,TGTGCCAGCAGCCCCCTCGGGGGGGAGCAGTTCTTC
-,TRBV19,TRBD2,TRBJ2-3,CATGGRGDTQYF,TGTGCCACCGGAGGGAGGGGAGATACGCAGTATTTT
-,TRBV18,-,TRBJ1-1,CASSPPNKGQNTEAFF,TGTGCCAGCTCACCTCCGAACAAGGGACAGAACACTGAAGCTTTCTTT
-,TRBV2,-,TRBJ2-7,CASSDGQTYEQYF,TGTGCCAGCAGTGACGGACAGACCTACGAGCAGTACTTC
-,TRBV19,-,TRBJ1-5,CASIGVEDSNQPQHF,TGTGCCAGTATTGGTGTAGAGGATAGCAATCAGCCCCAGCATTTT
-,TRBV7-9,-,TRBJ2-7,CASSFGGRYEQYF,TGTGCCAGCAGCTTTGGGGGCCGGTACGAGCAGTACTTC
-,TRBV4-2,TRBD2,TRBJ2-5,CASSQGLLAGVQETQYF,TGTGCCAGCAGCCAAGGACTACTAGCGGGAGTACAGGAGACCCAGTACTTC
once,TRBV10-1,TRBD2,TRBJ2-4,CASSESGRGNIQYF,TGCGCCAGCAGTGAGAGCGGGAGGGGAAACATTCAGTACTTC
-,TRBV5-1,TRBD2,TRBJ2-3,CASSQNGLAGLADTQYF,TGCGCCAGCAGCCAGAACGGACTAGCGGGTCTAGCAGATACGCAGTATTTT
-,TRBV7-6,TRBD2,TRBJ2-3,CASSPSRWTSGDTQYF,TGTGCCAGCAGCCCATCCCGGTGGACTAGCGGAGATACGCAGTATTTT
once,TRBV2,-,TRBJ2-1,CASSLGGRAYNEQFF,TGTGCCAGCAGTCTAGGGGGGAGGGCCTACAATGAGCAGTTCTTC
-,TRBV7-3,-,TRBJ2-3,CASSGGSGALTDTQYF,TGTGCCAGCAGCGGGGGGTCGGGAGCCCTCACAGATACGCAGTATTTT
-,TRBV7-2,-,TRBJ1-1,CASIWQGSTEAFF,TGTGCCAGCATCTGGCAGGGGAGCACTGAAGCTTTCTTT
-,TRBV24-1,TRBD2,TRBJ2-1,CATSEGGLARYNEQFF,TGTGCCACCAGTGAAGGAGGACTAGCTCGGTACAATGAGCAGTTCTTC
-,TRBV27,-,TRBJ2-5,CASSSTPDRQETQYF,TGTGCCAGCAGTTCTACACCCGACAGACAAGAGACCCAGTACTTC
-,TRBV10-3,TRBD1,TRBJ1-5,CAISRYRGQPQHF,TGTGCCATCAGTAGATACAGGGGGCAGCCCCAGCATTTT
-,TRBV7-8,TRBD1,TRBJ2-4,CASSLGQGAKNIQYF,TGTGCCAGCAGCTTAGGACAGGGAGCCAAAAACATTCAGTACTTC
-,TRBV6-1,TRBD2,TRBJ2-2,CASSESGSTGELFF,TGTGCCAGCAGTGAAAGCGGGAGTACCGGGGAGCTGTTTTTT
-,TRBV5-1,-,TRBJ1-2,CASSEAGGRVGYGYTF,TGCGCCAGCAGCGAAGCGGGCGGGAGGGTCGGCTATGGCTACACCTTC
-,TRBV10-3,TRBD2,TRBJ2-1,CAISQAGDNEQFF,TGTGCCATCAGTCAAGCGGGGGACAATGAGCAGTTCTTC